This T cell receptor (beta chain) comes out of a study of STAT3 mutations in large granular lymphocyte leukemia. Method: immunoSEQ multiplex PCR; TCRdb's copy keeps in-frame clones and lacks some. The data show roughly 40,000 clones, with 70% to 90% seen just once and roughly 0.39% held by the top ten. About this clone: Its antigen is still unknown.

Points from the study as a whole: TCR clonotype switching after therapy occurred in 6 of 18 patients. Clonal expansion was inferred from samples taken at other timepoints. Every T-LGLL patient had at least one immunodominant TCRbeta clonotype. In several patients, dominant TCR clone burden exceeded STAT3 mutant burden.

Trimming removed 4 bases from V and 8 bases from J, with 17 bases in between. The CDR3 runs to 15 residues. The V gene's germline CDR1 is KGHSH and CDR2 LQKENI. Sequencing used PBMCs. This chain joins TRBV18 and TRBJ2-2; no firm D call. This TCR was recovered from a human donor with T large granular lymphocyte leukemia. Some clones in this sample may be carry-over from other donors' samples. The CDR3 DNA reads as TGTGCCAGCTCACTCGAACAGAGTACGCAGGGGGAGCTGTTTTTT. This translates into CASSLEQSTQGELFF.